A selection of T cell receptor beta chains follows, all from one sample in a study of T cell responses to AZD1222 COVID-19 vaccine. Method: immunoSEQ multiplex PCR; TCRdb's copy keeps in-frame clones and lacks some. The top ten clones hold 1.5% to 2% of a sample with around 140,000 clones, roughly nine tenths of them seen once. The sample here was peripheral blood, taken on day 0 of AZD1222 vaccination. The receptors come from an adult in good health. Each CDR3 is given with its conserved first and last residue. The D gene is left open where the match is weak. Rows give clone size only sometimes, using once, few, many, or a class for an expanded clone.

V	J	size	D	CDR3	DNA
TRBV7-8	TRBJ1-5	.	TRBD1	CASSLDRARQPQHF	TGTGCCAGCAGCCTGGACAGGGCGCGTCAGCCCCAGCATTTT
TRBV30	TRBJ1-2	few	.	CAWSATVLGYTF	TGTGCCTGGAGCGCGACAGTGCTCGGCTACACCTTC
TRBV5-1	TRBJ1-2	.	.	CASSLGDNYGYTF	TGCGCCAGCAGCTTAGGGGATAACTATGGCTACACCTTC
TRBV4-3	TRBJ2-1	.	.	CASSQDVGTEQFF	TGCGCCAGCAGCCAAGATGTCGGGACAGAGCAGTTCTTC
TRBV5-6	TRBJ1-1	.	.	CASSLAGRLNTEAFF	TGTGCCAGCAGCTTGGCGGGGAGACTGAACACTGAAGCTTTCTTT
TRBV19	TRBJ2-3	.	.	CASTLTVLRTDTQYF	TGTGCCAGTACCCTCACAGTGTTACGCACAGATACGCAGTATTTT
TRBV10-3	TRBJ1-1	.	TRBD1	CAINPTGANTEAFF	TGTGCCATCAACCCGACAGGGGCGAACACTGAAGCTTTCTTT
TRBV4-1	TRBJ1-3	.	.	CASSQDQALHSGNTIYF	TGCGCCAGCAGCCAAGATCAGGCCCTCCACTCTGGAAACACCATATATTTT
TRBV29-1	TRBJ2-1	few	.	CSVDNSHRYNEQFF	TGCAGCGTTGATAACTCACACCGATACAATGAGCAGTTCTTC
TRBV7-3	TRBJ2-5	.	.	CASSLFGGPKETQYF	TGTGCCAGCAGCTTATTCGGGGGGCCAAAAGAGACCCAGTACTTC
TRBV6-5	TRBJ2-3	.	.	CASRQGSGTDTQYF	TGTGCCAGCAGGCAGGGGTCGGGCACAGATACGCAGTATTTT
TRBV5-5	TRBJ2-1	.	.	CASSLSRQNVGNEQFF	TGTGCCAGCAGCTTGTCTCGGCAGAACGTGGGCAATGAGCAGTTCTTC